This T cell receptor beta chain was observed in a study of blood T cell repertoires in COVID-19. Overall study context: The United States, Italy and Spain provided the acute and convalescent COVID-19 samples.

V was trimmed by 5 bases and J by 5 bases, leaving 11 bases between them. Germline V gene sequence: CDR1 SEHNR, CDR2 FQNEAQ (reference sequence). The CDR3 covers 13 residues. Only in-frame clones appear in the TCRdb table, and some are missing; sequencing was by immunoSEQ multiplex PCR. In the table there are some 91,000 clones, approximately 87% of which are singletons. Sequencing input: peripheral blood. The chain carries TRBV7-9 and TRBJ2-3; D remains unclear. This clonotype originated in a human donor in a cohort sampled during active COVID-19. CDR3 sequence reads: CASSLGGLDTQYF. Written as DNA, the CDR3 is TGTGCCAGCAGCCTAGGCGGTCTAGATACGCAGTATTTT.